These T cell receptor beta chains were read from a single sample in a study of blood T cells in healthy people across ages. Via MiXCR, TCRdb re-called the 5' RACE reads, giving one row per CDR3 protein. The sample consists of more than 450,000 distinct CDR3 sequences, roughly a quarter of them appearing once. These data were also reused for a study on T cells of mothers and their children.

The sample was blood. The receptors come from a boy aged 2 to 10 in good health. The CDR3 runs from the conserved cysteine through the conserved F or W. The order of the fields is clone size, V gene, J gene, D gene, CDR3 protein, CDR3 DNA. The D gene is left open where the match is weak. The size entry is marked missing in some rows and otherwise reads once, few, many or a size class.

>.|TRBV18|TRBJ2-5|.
CASSRDDRETQYF
TGTGCCAGCTCACGGGACGATCGGGAGACCCAGTACTTC
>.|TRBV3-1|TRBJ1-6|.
CASSPSTDSPLHF
TGTGCCAGCAGCCCAAGTACCGATTCACCCCTCCACTTT
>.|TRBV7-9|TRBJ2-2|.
CASSPFSGELFF
TGTGCCAGCAGCCCTTTTAGCGGGGAGCTGTTTTTT
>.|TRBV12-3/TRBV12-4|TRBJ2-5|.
CASRWTAQETQYF
TGTGCCAGCAGATGGACGGCTCAAGAGACCCAGTACTTC
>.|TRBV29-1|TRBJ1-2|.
CSVRLGLGGYTF
TGCAGCGTGCGGTTGGGGTTAGGAGGCTACACCTTC
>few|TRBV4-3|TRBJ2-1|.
CASSQGDWNEQFF
TGCGCCAGCAGCCAAGGGGACTGGAATGAGCAGTTCTTC
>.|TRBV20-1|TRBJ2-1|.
CSAPPGSGSYNEQFF
TGCAGTGCTCCTCCTGGGAGCGGTTCCTACAATGAGCAGTTCTTC
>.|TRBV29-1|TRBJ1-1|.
CSVPGGEAFF
TGCAGCGTCCCTGGTGGTGAAGCTTTCTTT
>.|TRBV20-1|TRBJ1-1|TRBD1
CSAIRGGGNTEAFF
TGCAGTGCGATCAGAGGGGGCGGAAACACTGAAGCTTTCTTT
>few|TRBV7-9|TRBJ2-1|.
CASSLHVNEQFF
TGTGCCAGCAGCCTCCATGTCAATGAGCAGTTCTTC
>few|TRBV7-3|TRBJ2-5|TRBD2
CASSLTGGAMGETQYF
TGTGCCAGCAGCTTAACCGGGGGGGCAATGGGGGAGACCCAGTACTTC
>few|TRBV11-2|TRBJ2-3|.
CASSGLSVRMRDTQYF
TGTGCCAGCAGCGGACTTAGCGTCCGTATGAGAGATACGCAGTATTTT
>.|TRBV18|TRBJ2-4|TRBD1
CASSPTGGQNIQYF
TGTGCCAGCTCACCAACAGGGGGCCAAAACATTCAGTACTTC
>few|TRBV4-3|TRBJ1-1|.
CASSQRPGRTTEAFF
TGCGCCAGCAGCCAAAGACCAGGGAGGACCACTGAAGCTTTCTTT
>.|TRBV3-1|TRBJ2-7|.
CASSNSAGNDEQYF
TGTGCCAGCAGCAACAGCGCGGGAAACGACGAGCAGTACTTC
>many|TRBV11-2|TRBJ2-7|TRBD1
CASSGDRGAHEQYF
TGTGCCAGCAGTGGGGACAGGGGCGCCCACGAGCAGTACTTC
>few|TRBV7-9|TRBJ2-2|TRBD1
CASSPGTGGIGELFF
TGTGCCAGCAGCCCCGGGACAGGGGGCATCGGGGAGCTGTTTTTT
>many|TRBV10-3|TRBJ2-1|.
CAISDPRTVSSYNEQFF
TGTGCCATCAGTGACCCCCGGACGGTTAGCTCCTACAATGAGCAGTTCTTC
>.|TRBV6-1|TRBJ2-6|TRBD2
CASSQLAGGASGANVLTF
TGTGCCAGCAGTCAGCTAGCGGGGGGCGCCTCTGGGGCCAACGTCCTGACTTTC
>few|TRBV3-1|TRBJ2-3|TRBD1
CASSQEWELWTGGKDTQYF
TGTGCCAGCAGCCAAGAGTGGGAGTTATGGACAGGGGGCAAAGATACGCAGTATTTT
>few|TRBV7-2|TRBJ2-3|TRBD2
CASSLQRELDTQYF
TGTGCCAGCAGCTTACAGCGGGAGTTAGATACGCAGTATTTT
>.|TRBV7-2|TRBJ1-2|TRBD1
CASSLTRTGDGYTF
TGTGCCAGCAGCCTCACCCGTACAGGGGACGGCTACACCTTC
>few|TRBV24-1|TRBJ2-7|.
CATSGNGSREQYF
TGTGCCACCAGTGGAAACGGATCCCGGGAGCAGTACTTC
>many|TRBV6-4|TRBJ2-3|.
CASSDSIGSNTQYF
TGTGCCAGCAGTGACTCAATTGGAAGTAATACGCAGTATTTT
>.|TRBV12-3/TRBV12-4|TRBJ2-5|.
CASSFGASVETQYF
TGTGCCAGCAGTTTCGGAGCGAGTGTCGAGACCCAGTACTTC
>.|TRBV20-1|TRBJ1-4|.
CSARDVKIPNYDEKLFF
TGCAGTGCTAGAGATGTTAAGATACCCAACTATGATGAAAAACTGTTTTTT
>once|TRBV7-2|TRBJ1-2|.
CASSLPGLLLYGYTF
TGTGCCAGCAGCCTGCCGGGCCTTCTTCTCTATGGCTACACCTTC
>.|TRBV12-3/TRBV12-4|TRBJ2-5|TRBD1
CASSRGTGGFETQYF
TGTGCCAGCAGTCGCGGGACAGGGGGCTTCGAGACCCAGTACTTC
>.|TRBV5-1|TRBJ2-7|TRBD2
CASSLALAGRYEQYF
TGCGCCAGCAGCTTGGCCCTAGCGGGGCGATACGAGCAGTACTTC
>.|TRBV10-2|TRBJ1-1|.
CAVGVGAGTEAFF
TGCGCCGTGGGAGTGGGGGCAGGGACTGAAGCTTTCTTT
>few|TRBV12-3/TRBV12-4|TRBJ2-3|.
CASSFVASLSTDTQYF
TGTGCCAGCAGTTTTGTGGCCAGCCTCAGCACAGATACGCAGTATTTT
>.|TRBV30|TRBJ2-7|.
CAWSVKSGKERSYEQYF
TGTGCCTGGAGTGTAAAAAGTGGCAAAGAGAGGTCCTACGAGCAGTACTTC
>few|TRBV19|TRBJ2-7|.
CASSIVAGATYEQYF
TGTGCCAGTAGTATTGTTGCGGGGGCCACCTACGAGCAGTACTTC
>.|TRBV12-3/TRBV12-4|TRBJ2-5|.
CASMTQETQYF
TGTGCCAGCATGACCCAAGAGACCCAGTACTTC
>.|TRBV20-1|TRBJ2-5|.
CSARVTGGGETQYF
TGCAGTGCTAGAGTGACTGGAGGGGGGGAGACCCAGTACTTC
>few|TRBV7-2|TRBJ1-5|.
CASSLERQPQHF
TGTGCCAGCAGCTTAGAGAGACAGCCCCAGCATTTT
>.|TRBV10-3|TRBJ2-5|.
CAISDSVGGWRETQYF
TGTGCCATCAGTGATTCTGTAGGTGGGTGGAGGGAGACCCAGTACTTC
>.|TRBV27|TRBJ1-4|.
CASRTVRGAGEEKLFF
TGTGCCAGCCGGACAGTCCGGGGGGCGGGAGAGGAAAAACTGTTTTTT
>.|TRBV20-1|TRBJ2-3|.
CSARGPDTQYF
TGCAGTGCTAGAGGACCAGATACGCAGTATTTT
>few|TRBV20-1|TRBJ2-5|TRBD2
CSARVPSGGSETQYF
TGCAGTGCTAGAGTCCCCAGCGGGGGCTCGGAGACCCAGTACTTC
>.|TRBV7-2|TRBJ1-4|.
CASGQASGVNEKLFF
TGTGCCAGCGGCCAGGCCAGTGGGGTGAATGAAAAACTGTTTTTT
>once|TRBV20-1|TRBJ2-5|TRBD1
CSVHKLGQGYFPVTETQYF
TGCAGTGTCCACAAACTGGGACAGGGATATTTTCCCGTAACGGAGACCCAGTACTTC
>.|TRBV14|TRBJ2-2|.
CASSRPQDTNTGELFF
TGTGCCAGCAGCCGCCCGCAGGATACGAACACCGGGGAGCTGTTTTTT
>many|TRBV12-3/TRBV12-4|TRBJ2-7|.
CASSPLQGGEQYF
TGTGCCAGCAGTCCCTTACAGGGCGGCGAGCAGTACTTC
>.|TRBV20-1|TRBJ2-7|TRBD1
CSARFGTGLPEQYF
TGCAGTGCTAGGTTTGGGACAGGCCTCCCCGAGCAGTACTTC
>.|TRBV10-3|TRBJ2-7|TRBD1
CAISERQGFHEQYF
TGTGCCATCAGTGAAAGACAGGGGTTCCACGAGCAGTACTTC
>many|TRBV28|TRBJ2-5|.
CASSPGGQETQYF
TGTGCCAGCAGCCCCGGGGGCCAAGAGACCCAGTACTTC
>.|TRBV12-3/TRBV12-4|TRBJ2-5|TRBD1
CASSLGTTNRGLEQYF
TGTGCCAGCAGTTTAGGGACAACGAACAGGGGCTTGGAGCAGTACTTC
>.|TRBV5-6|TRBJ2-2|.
CASSLRLPAGELFF
TGTGCCAGCAGCTTAAGGCTCCCCGCCGGGGAGCTGTTTTTT
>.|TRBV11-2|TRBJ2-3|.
CASSLAVTDTQYF
TGTGCCAGCAGCTTAGCCGTCACAGATACGCAGTATTTT
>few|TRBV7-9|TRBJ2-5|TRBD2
CASSPVLAGGGETQYF
TGTGCCAGCAGCCCGGTTCTAGCGGGAGGTGGAGAGACCCAGTACTTC
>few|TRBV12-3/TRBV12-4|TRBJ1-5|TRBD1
CASTTGGANQPQHF
TGTGCCAGCACCACAGGGGGAGCTAATCAGCCCCAGCATTTT
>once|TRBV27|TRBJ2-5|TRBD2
CASTRLAGGLMFF
TGTGCCAGCACTAGACTAGCGGGAGGCCTTATGTTCTTC
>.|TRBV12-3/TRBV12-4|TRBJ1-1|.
CASSPQLGWTEAFF
TGTGCCAGCAGTCCACAGCTGGGTTGGACTGAAGCTTTCTTT
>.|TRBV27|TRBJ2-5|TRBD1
CASSPGQGASQETQYF
TGTGCCAGCAGTCCGGGACAGGGGGCATCCCAAGAGACCCAGTACTTC